This T cell receptor beta chain was profiled in a study of blood T cell repertoires in COVID-19. Study-level information: Sites across the United States, Italy and Spain contributed samples from acute and convalescent COVID-19. PBMCs, B-cell-depleted T cells, or T cells were the source of the cDNA or gDNA that made up the material.

In this sample, this clone turned up once. Original processing methods: How many nucleated cells were present was estimated from reference gene primer amplification. Libraries were prepared by immunoSEQ multiplex PCR; TCRdb keeps only in-frame clonotypes and omits some of them. V and J calls and clone size are those listed in that table; D and trimming were worked out from the DNA. The repertoire has roughly 100,000 clones, around 91% of them found once; the top ten carry approximately 29%. This CDR3 spans 14 amino acids. Germline V gene sequence: CDR1 MNHNY, CDR2 SVGAGI (reference sequence). V gave up 4 bases and J gave up 4 bases; unmatched junction bases: 6.

The source material was peripheral blood. The chain is built from TRBV6-6 and TRBJ1-2, with 7 bases identical to TRBD1. The TCR originated in a woman older than 75 with acute or convalescent COVID-19. CDR3: CASSSTGAIYGYTF. CDR3 in DNA: TGTGCCAGCAGTTCTACAGGGGCGATCTATGGCTACACCTTC.